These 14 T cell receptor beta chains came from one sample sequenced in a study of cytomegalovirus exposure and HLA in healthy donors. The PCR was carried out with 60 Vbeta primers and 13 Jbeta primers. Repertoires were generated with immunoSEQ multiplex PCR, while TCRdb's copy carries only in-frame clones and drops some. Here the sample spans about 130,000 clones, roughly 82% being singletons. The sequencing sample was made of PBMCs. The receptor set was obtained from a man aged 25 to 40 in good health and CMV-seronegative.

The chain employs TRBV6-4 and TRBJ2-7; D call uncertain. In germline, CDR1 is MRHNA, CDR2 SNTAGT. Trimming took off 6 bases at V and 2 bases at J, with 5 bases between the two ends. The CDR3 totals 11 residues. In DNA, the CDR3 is TGTGCCAGCAGGCCGGCCTACGAGCAGTACTTC. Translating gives CASRPAYEQYF.

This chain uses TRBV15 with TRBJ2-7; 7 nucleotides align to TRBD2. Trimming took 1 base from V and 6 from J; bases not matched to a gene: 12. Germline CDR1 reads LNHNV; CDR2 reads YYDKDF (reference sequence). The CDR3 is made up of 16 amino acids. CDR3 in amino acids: CATSRGGGGPTGEQYF. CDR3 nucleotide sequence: TGTGCCACCAGCAGAGGGGGGGGAGGGCCAACCGGCGAGCAGTACTTC.

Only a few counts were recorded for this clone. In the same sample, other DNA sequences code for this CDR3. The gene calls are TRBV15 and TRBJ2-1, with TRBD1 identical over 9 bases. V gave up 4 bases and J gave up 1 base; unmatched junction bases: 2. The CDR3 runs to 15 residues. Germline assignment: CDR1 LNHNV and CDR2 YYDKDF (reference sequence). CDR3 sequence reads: CATSTGQGSYNEQFF. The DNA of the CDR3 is TGTGCCACCAGCACCGGACAGGGGTCCTACAATGAGCAGTTCTTC.

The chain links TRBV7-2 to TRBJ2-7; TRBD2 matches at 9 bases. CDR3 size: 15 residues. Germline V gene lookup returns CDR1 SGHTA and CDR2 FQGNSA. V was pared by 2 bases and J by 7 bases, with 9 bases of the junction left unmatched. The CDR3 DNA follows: TGTGCCAGCAGCTTATCTAGCGGGATCCTTGGGGAGCAGTACTTC. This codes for CASSLSSGILGEQYF.

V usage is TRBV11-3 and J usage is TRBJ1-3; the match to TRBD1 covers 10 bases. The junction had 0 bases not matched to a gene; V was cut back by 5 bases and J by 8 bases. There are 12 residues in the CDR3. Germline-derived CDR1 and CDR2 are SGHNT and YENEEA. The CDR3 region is CASSGQGDTIYF. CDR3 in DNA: TGTGCCAGCAGCGGACAGGGGGACACCATATATTTT.

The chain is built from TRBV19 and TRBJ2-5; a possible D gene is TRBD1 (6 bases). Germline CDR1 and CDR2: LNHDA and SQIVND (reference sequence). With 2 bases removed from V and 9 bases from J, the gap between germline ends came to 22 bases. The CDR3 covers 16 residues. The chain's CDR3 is CASSIPGPTKEGAQYF. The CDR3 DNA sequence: TGTGCCAGTAGTATACCCGGGCCGACCAAAGAGGGGGCCCAGTACTTC.

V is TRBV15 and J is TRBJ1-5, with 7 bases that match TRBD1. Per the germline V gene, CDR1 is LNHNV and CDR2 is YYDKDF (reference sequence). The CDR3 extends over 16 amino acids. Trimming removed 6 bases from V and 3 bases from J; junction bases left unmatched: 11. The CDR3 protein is CATSPTGRGDNQPQHF. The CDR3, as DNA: TGTGCCACCAGTCCGACAGGGCGAGGAGACAATCAGCCCCAGCATTTT.

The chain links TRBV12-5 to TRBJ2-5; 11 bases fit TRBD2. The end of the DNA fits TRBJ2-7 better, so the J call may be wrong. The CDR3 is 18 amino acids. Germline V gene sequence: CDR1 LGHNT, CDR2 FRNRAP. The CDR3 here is CASVGTGNTSGGSYEQYF. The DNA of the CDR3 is TGTGCTAGTGTTGGGACAGGGAATACTAGCGGGGGATCCTACGAGCAGTACTTC.

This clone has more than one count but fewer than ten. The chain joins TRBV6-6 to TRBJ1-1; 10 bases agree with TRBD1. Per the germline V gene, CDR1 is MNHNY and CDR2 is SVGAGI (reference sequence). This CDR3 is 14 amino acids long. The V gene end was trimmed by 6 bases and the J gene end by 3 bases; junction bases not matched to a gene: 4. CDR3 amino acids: CASRDRGWDTEAFF. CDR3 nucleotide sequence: TGTGCCAGCAGGGACAGGGGGTGGGACACTGAAGCTTTCTTT.

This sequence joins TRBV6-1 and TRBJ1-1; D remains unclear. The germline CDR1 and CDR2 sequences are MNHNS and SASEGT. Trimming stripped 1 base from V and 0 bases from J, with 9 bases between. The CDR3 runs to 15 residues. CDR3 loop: CASSEVSLVNTEAFF. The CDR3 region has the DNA TGTGCCAGCAGTGAAGTGAGTTTAGTGAACACTGAAGCTTTCTTT.

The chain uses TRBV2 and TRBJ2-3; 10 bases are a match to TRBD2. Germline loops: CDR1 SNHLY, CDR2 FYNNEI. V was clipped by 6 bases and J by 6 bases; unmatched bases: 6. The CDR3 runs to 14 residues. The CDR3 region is CASSTLAGEDTQYF. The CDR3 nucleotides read TGTGCCAGCAGCACCCTAGCGGGGGAGGATACGCAGTATTTT.

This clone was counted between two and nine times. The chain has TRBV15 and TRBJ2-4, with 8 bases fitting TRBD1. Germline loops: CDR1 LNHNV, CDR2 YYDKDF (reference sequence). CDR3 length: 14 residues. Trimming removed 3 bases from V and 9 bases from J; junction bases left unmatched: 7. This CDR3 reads CATSSLGQGGIQYF. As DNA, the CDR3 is TGTGCCACCAGCAGCCTCGGACAGGGAGGCATTCAGTACTTC.

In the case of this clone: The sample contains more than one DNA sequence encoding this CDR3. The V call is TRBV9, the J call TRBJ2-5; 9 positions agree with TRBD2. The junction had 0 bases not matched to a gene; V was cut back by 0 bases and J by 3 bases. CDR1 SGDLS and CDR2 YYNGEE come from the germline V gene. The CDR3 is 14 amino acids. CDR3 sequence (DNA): TGTGCCAGCAGCGTAGGACTAGCGGAAGAGACCCAGTACTTC. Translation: CASSVGLAEETQYF.

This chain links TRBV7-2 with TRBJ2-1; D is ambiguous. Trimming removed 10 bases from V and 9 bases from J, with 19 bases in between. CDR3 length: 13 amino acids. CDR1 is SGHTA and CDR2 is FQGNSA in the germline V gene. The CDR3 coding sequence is TGTGCCACCCAGTCGGTGGGTTGGAGTGAGCAGTTCTTC. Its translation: CATQSVGWSEQFF.